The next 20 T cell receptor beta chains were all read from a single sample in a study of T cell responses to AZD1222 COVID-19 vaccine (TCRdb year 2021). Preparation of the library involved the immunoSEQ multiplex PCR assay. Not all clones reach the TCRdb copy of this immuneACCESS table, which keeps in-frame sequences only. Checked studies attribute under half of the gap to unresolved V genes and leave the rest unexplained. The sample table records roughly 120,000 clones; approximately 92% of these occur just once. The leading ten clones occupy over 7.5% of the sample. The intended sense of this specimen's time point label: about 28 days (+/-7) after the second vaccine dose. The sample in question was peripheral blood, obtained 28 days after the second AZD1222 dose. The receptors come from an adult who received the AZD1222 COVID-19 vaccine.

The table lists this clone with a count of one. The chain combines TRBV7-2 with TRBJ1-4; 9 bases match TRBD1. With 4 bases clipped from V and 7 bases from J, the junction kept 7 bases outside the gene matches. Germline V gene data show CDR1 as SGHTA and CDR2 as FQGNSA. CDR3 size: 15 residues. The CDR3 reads CASSYGTGLFEKLFF. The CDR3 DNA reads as TGTGCCAGCAGCTACGGGACAGGGTTGTTTGAAAAACTGTTTTTT.

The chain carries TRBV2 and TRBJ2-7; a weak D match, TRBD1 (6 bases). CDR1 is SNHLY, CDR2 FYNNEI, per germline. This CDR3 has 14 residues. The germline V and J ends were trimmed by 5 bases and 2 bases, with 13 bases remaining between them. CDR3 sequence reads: CASSWTAIAYEQYF. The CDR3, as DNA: TGTGCCAGCAGTTGGACAGCAATTGCCTACGAGCAGTACTTC.

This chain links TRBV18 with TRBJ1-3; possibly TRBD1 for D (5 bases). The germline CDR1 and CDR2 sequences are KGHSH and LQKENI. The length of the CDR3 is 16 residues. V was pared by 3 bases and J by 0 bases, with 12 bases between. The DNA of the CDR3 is TGTGCCAGCTCACCGCGTCCAGGGTTCTCTGGAAACACCATATATTTT. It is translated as CASSPRPGFSGNTIYF.

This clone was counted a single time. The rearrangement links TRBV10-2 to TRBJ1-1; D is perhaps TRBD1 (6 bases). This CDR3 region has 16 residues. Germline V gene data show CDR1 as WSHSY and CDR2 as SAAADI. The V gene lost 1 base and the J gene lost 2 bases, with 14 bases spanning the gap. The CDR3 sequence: CASSEFRGGLNTEAFF. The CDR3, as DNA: TGCGCCAGCAGTGAGTTCAGGGGAGGGCTAAACACTGAAGCTTTCTTT.

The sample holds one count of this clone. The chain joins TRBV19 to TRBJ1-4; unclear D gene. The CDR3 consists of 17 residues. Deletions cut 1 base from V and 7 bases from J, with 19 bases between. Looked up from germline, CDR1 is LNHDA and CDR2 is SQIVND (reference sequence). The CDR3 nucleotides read TGTGCCAGTAGTATAGTCCCCCCCGGAGGGAGGACTGAAAAACTGTTTTTT. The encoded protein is CASSIVPPGGRTEKLFF.

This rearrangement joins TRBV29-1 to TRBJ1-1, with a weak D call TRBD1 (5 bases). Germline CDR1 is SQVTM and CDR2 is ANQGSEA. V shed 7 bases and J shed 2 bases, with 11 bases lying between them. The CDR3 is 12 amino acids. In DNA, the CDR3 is TGCAGCGGTAAACAGGTAAACACTGAAGCTTTCTTT. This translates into CSGKQVNTEAFF.

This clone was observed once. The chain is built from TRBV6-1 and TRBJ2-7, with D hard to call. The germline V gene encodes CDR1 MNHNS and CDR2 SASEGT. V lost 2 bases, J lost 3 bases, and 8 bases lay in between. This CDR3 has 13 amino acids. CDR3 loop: CASSERDLYEQYF. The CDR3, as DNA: TGTGCCAGCAGTGAAAGGGATCTCTACGAGCAGTACTTC.

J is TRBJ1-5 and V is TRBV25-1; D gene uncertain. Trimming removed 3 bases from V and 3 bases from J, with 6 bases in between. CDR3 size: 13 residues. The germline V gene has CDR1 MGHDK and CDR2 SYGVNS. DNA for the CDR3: TGTGCCAGCAGTGAGTCGGACAATCAGCCCCAGCATTTT. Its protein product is CASSESDNQPQHF.

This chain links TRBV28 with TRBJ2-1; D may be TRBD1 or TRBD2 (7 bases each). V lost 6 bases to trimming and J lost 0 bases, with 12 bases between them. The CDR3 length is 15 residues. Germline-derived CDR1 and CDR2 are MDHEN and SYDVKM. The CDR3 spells CASSSGGASYNEQFF. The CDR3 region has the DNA TGTGCCAGCAGCTCAGGGGGGGCCTCCTACAATGAGCAGTTCTTC.

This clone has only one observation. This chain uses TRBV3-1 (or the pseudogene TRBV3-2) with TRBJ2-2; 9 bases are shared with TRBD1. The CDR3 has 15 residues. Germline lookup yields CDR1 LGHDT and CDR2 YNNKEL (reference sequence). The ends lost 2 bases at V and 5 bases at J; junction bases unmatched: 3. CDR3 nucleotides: TGTGCCAGCAGCCAAAAAGGGACAGGGACCGGGGAGCTGTTTTTT. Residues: CASSQKGTGTGELFF.

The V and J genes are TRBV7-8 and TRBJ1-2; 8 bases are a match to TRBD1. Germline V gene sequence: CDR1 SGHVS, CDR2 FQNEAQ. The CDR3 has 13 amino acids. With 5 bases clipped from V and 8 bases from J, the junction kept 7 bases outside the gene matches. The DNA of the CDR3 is TGTGCCAGCAGCCAGGGGGCAGGGGGAGGCTACACCTTC. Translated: CASSQGAGGGYTF.

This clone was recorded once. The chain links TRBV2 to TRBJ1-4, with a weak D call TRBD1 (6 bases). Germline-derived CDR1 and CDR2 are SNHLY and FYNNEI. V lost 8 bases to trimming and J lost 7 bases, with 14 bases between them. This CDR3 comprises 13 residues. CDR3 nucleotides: TGTGCCAGCGAGGGGGATCAGGGTGAAAAACTGTTTTTT. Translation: CASEGDQGEKLFF.

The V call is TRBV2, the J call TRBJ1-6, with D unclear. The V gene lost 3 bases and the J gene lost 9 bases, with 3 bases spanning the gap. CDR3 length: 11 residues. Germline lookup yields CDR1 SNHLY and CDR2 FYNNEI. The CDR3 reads CASSETSPLHF. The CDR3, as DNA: TGTGCCAGCAGTGAGACTTCACCCCTCCACTTT.

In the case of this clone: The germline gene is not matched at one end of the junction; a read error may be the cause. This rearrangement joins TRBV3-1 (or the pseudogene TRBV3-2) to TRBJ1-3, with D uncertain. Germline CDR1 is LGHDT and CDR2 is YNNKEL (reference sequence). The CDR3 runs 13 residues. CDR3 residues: CASSQDKGETWDF. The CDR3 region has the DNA TGTGCCAGCAGCCAAGATAAGGGAGAGACTTGGGATTTT.

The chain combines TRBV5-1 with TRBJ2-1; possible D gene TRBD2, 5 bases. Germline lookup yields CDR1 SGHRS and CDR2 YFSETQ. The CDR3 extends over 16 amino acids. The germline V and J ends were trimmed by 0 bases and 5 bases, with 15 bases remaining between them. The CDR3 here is CASSLGSGSVDNEQFF. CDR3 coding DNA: TGCGCCAGCAGCTTGGGTTCGGGGTCTGTGGACAATGAGCAGTTCTTC.

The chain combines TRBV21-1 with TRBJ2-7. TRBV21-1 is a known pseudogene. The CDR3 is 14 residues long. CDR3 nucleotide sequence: TGTGCCAGCAGCAAAAAAAAGGGTCGCTACGAGCAGTACTTC. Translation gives CASSKKKGRYEQYF.

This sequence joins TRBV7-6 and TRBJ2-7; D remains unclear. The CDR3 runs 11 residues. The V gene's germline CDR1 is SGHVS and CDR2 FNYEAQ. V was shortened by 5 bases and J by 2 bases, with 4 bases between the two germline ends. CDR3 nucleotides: TGTGCCAGCAGCGCGACCTACGAGCAGTACTTC. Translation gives CASSATYEQYF. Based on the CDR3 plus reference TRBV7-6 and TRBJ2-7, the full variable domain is GAGVSQSPRYKVTKRGQDVALRCDPISGHVSLYWYRQALGQGPEFLTYFNYEAQQDKSGLPNDRFSAERPEGSISTLTIQRTEQRDSAMYRCASSATYEQYFGPGTRLTVT.

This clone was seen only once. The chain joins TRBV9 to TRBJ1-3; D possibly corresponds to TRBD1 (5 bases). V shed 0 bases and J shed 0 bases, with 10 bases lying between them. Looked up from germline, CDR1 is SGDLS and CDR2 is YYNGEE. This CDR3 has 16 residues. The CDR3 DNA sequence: TGTGCCAGCAGCGTAGAAGAAGGACACTCTGGAAACACCATATATTTT. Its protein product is CASSVEEGHSGNTIYF.

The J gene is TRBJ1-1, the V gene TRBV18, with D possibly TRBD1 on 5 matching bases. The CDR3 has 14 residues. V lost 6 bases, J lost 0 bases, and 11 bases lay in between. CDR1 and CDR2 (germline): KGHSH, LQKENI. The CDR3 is CASSLGAMNTEAFF. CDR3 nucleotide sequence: TGTGCCAGCTCCCTTGGGGCGATGAACACTGAAGCTTTCTTT. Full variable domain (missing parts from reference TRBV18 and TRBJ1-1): NAGVMQNPRHLVRRRGQEARLRCSPMKGHSHVYWYRQLPEEGLKFMVYLQKENIIDESGMPKERFSAEFPKEGPSILRIQQVVRGDSAAYFCASSLGAMNTEAFFGQGTRLTVV.

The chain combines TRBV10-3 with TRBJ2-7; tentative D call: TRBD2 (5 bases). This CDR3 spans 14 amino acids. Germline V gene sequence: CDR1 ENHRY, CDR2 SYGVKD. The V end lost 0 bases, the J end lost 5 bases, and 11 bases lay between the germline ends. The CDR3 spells CAISESGGLHEQYF. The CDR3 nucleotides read TGTGCCATCAGTGAGTCGGGCGGACTCCACGAGCAGTACTTC.